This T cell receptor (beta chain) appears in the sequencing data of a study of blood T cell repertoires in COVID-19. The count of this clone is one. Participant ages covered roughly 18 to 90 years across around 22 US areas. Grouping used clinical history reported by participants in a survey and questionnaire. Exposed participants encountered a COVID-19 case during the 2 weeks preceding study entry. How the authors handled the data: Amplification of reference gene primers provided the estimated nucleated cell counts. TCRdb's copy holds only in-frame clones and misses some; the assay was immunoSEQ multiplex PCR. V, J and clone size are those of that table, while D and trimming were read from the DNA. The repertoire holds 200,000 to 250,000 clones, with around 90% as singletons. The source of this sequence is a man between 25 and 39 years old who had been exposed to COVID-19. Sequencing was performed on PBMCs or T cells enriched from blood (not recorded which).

The CDR3 coding sequence is TGTGCCAGCAGCGTAGACGGACCCCTCCACTTT. Its translation is CASSVDGPLHF. The V gene is TRBV9, the J gene TRBJ1-6; no clear D gene. CDR1 is SGDLS and CDR2 is YYNGEE in the germline V gene. The CDR3 consists of 11 residues. With 0 bases removed from V and 12 bases from J, the gap between germline ends came to 4 bases.